The T cell receptor (beta chain) under discussion was sequenced for a study of PD-L1 blockade in urothelial cancer. Study background: Blood was tested 3 weeks (second dose) and 6 weeks into treatment.

Sample time point: pretreatment peripheral blood. Profiling relied on immunoSEQ multiplex PCR, and the TCRdb table lists in-frame clones only, not all of them. The sample shows approximately 90,000 clones, about 85% of them seen only once. The TCR was taken from a man aged 60 to 69 with urothelial cancer. The sequencing here drew on PBMCs, taken around atezolizumab (anti-PD-L1) treatment.

Here the CDR3 reads CASSIDSGRKFF. CDR3 sequence (DNA): TGTGCCAGTAGTATAGATAGCGGGAGAAAATTCTTC. The chain recombines TRBV19 with TRBJ2-1; TRBD2 matches at 9 bases. CDR1 is LNHDA and CDR2 is SQIVND in the germline V gene (reference sequence). This CDR3 contains 12 residues. Trimming took 0 bases from V and 16 from J; bases not matched to a gene: 4.